This T cell receptor (beta chain) was profiled in a study of shared clonotypes between healthy human individuals. The germline CDR1 and CDR2 sequences are SQVTM and ANQGSEA. The CDR3 sequence is 12 residues long. V lost 8 bases and J lost 5, with 13 bases in between. Each sorted subset replicate got 200 ng genomic DNA, roughly 33,000 genomes. Here immunoSEQ multiplex PCR was the method, and the copy in TCRdb shows in-frame clones only, minus some. The sample lists fewer than 350,000 clones, around nine tenths seen once, with about 17% in the top ten. The J gene is TRBJ2-1, the V gene TRBV29-1; TRBD2 might be the D (6 bases). The source material was memory CD8+ T cells sorted from blood. As for subset: CD45RO+ cells pooled with CCR7-negative TemRA cells. The TCR originated in a man younger than 35 in good health. Written as DNA, the CDR3 is TGCAGCTGTTCGGGGGTAGACAATGAGCAGTTCTTC. Amino acids: CSCSGVDNEQFF.